Below are 14 T cell receptor beta chains sequenced from a single sample in a study of T cell repertoires in urothelial bladder cancer. Profiling relied on immunoSEQ multiplex PCR, and the TCRdb table lists in-frame clones only, not all of them. The table records roughly 8,800 clones, 58% of them present only once. Source material: tumor-infiltrating cells from bladder cancer. The receptors shown here come from a human donor with urothelial carcinoma.

This chain links TRBV6-1 with TRBJ1-1, with 8 bases identical to TRBD1. The germline V gene encodes CDR1 MNHNS and CDR2 SASEGT. Unmatched junction bases numbered 12, after V lost 2 bases and J lost 7 bases. The CDR3 is 16 amino acids. In nucleotides, the CDR3 is TGTGCCAGCAGTGAACATAGGGGGGACAGGCGCTTTGAAGCTTTCTTT. Encoded protein: CASSEHRGDRRFEAFF.

V usage is TRBV19 and J usage is TRBJ2-2; 7 bases agree with TRBD2. Trimming at V came to 6 bases and at J to 1 base, leaving 5 bases not matched to a gene. Germline V lookup: CDR1 LNHDA, CDR2 SQIVND (reference sequence). This CDR3 has 15 residues. The chain's CDR3 is CASRAGLMNTGELFF. In nucleotides, the CDR3 is TGTGCCAGTAGAGCGGGACTGATGAACACCGGGGAGCTGTTTTTT. The full variable domain, in which reference TRBV19 and TRBJ2-2 provide the parts outside the CDR3, is DGGITQSPKYLFRKEGQNVTLSCEQNLNHDAMYWYRQDPGQGLRLIYYSQIVNDFQKGDIAEGYSVSREKKESFPLTVTSAQKNPTAFYLCASRAGLMNTGELFFGEGSRLTVL.

V gene TRBV6-1 combines with J gene TRBJ1-2, with 8 bases matching TRBD1. CDR1 and CDR2 (germline): MNHNS, SASEGT. V dropped 7 bases and J dropped 5; count of bases not matched to a gene: 9. The CDR3 has 14 amino acids. The CDR3 sequence is CASIDPGQAYGYTF. In DNA form, the CDR3 reads TGTGCCAGCATAGATCCGGGACAGGCGTATGGCTACACCTTC.

This clone appeared a few times. J is TRBJ1-2 and V is TRBV18; D is ambiguous. CDR1 and CDR2 (germline): KGHSH, LQKENI. This CDR3 has 12 amino acids. V was clipped by 1 base and J by 7 bases, with 7 bases between them. This CDR3 is CASSPLDGGYTF. DNA for the CDR3: TGTGCCAGCTCACCACTCGACGGTGGCTACACCTTC.

CDR3 amino acids: CASNQGVEGVREQYF. As DNA, the CDR3 is TGTGCCAGCAATCAGGGGGTGGAGGGGGTTCGCGAGCAGTACTTC. This chain links TRBV5-4 with TRBJ2-7; tentatively, D is TRBD1 (7 bases). There are 15 residues in the CDR3. Germline V CDR1 and CDR2: SGHNT, YYREEE (reference sequence). The V and J ends lost 6 bases and 6 bases respectively, with 22 bases between them. Drawing the rest from reference TRBV5-4 and TRBJ2-7, the complete variable domain is ETGVTQSPTHLIKTRGQQVTLRCSSQSGHNTVSWYQQALGQGPQFIFQYYREEENGRGNFPPRFSGLQFPNYSSELNVNALELDDSALYLCASNQGVEGVREQYFGPGTRLTVT.

The chain links TRBV30 to TRBJ1-1; no reliable D call. V lost 0 bases to trimming and J lost 6 bases, with 14 bases between them. This CDR3 has 14 residues. Germline lookup yields CDR1 GTSNPN and CDR2 SVGIG (reference sequence). CDR3 sequence: CAWSVLDRRPEAFF. Written as DNA, the CDR3 is TGTGCCTGGAGTGTACTGGACCGACGCCCTGAAGCTTTCTTT.

This chain links TRBV11-3 with TRBJ2-3; 7 bases are a match to TRBD1. This CDR3 spans 14 amino acids. With 3 bases clipped from V and 1 base from J, the junction kept 1 base outside the gene matches. The germline V gene encodes CDR1 SGHNT and CDR2 YENEEA. The CDR3 sequence: CASSFDRGTDTQYF. The CDR3 region has the DNA TGTGCCAGCAGCTTCGACAGGGGCACAGATACGCAGTATTTT.

The genes are TRBV10-1 and TRBJ2-1, with D perhaps matching TRBD2 (7 bases). From germline, CDR1 is WNHNN and CDR2 SYGVQD (reference sequence). With 4 bases removed from V and 8 bases from J, the gap between germline ends came to 9 bases. The CDR3 contains 12 residues. DNA of the CDR3: TGCGCCAGCAGTGTAGGGGGGGATGAGCAGTTCTTC. Its protein product is CASSVGGDEQFF.

V is TRBV5-1 and J is TRBJ2-7, with D hard to call. The germline V and J ends were trimmed by 0 bases and 1 base, with 11 bases remaining between them. The germline V gene encodes CDR1 SGHRS and CDR2 YFSETQ. This CDR3 comprises 15 residues. The CDR3 protein is CASSLEGVGSYEQYF. The DNA for the CDR3 is TGCGCCAGCAGCTTGGAAGGAGTGGGGTCCTACGAGCAGTACTTC.

The rearrangement links TRBV27 to TRBJ1-5; no clear D gene. The CDR3 length is 13 residues. With 3 bases removed from V and 3 bases from J, the gap between germline ends came to 6 bases. CDR1 is MNHEY, CDR2 SMNVEV, per germline (reference sequence). This CDR3 is CASSLADNQPQHF. The CDR3, as DNA: TGTGCCAGCAGTTTGGCAGACAATCAGCCCCAGCATTTT.

The chain employs TRBV7-9 and TRBJ2-3; D remains unclear. CDR1 is SEHNR and CDR2 is FQNEAQ in the germline V gene (reference sequence). V dropped 1 base and J dropped 7 bases, with 9 bases sitting between them. The CDR3 spans 13 residues. The chain's CDR3 is CASSLVVGHTQYF. The CDR3 DNA follows: TGTGCCAGCAGCTTAGTTGTCGGTCATACGCAGTATTTT.

As for this clone: Germline and junction disagree at one end, which may indicate a read error. V gene TRBV30 combines with J gene TRBJ1-6, with 9 positions matching TRBD1. Germline values: CDR1 GTSNPN, CDR2 SVGIG (reference sequence). The CDR3 spans 11 residues. The chain's CDR3 is CAWNMGTGISF. The CDR3 bases are TGTGCCTGGAATATGGGGACAGGGATATCCTTT.

In its sample, this clone was seen a few times. This chain joins TRBV6-4 and TRBJ2-1; D unresolved. The CDR3 is made up of 11 amino acids. From germline, CDR1 is MRHNA and CDR2 SNTAGT. Trimming pared 6 bases from V and 7 bases from J, leaving 7 bases between. The CDR3 region is CASRENNEQFF. The CDR3 DNA sequence: TGTGCCAGCAGGGAAAATAATGAGCAGTTCTTC.

The chain joins TRBV5-1 to TRBJ2-7; 10 bases match TRBD1. V was clipped by 3 bases and J by 3 bases; unmatched bases: 3. The CDR3 contains 14 residues. Germline lookup yields CDR1 SGHRS and CDR2 YFSETQ. The CDR3: CASSSGTGVYEQYF. CDR3 DNA: TGCGCCAGCAGCTCCGGGACAGGGGTCTACGAGCAGTACTTC.